The subject of this entry is one T cell receptor (beta chain). What antigen it recognizes has not been identified. One base away there is no much larger clone; base qualities are not given. These data come from a study of T cells in Graves' hyperthyroidism and ophthalmopathy (dated by TCRdb to the late 2010s). In the study overall: Peripheral blood samples were taken at the time of initial diagnosis, prior to any treatment. A discovery cohort of around 98 patients, approximately 45 with Graves' ophthalmopathy and approximately 60 with stable Graves' hyperthyroidism, was used to find distinguishing TCR V-J signatures. Prospective prediction of ophthalmopathy was tested in an independent validation cohort of 18 to 20 hyperthyroidism patients and 17 patients who later progressed to ophthalmopathy. In about six Graves' hyperthyroidism patients, the study also compared T-cell repertoires from thyroid tissue with T-cell repertoires from blood. For training and testing, the 100 or so patients in the discovery cohort were randomly divided in a 7:3 ratio. Following sampling, methimazole starting at 30 mg daily was given to hyperthyroidism patients, and high-dose intravenous methylprednisolone was given to ophthalmopathy patients. The paper describes TCR Vbeta CDR3 sequencing of some 130 peripheral blood samples, made up of around 41 ophthalmopathy patients, roughly 75 hyperthyroidism patients and roughly 17 progressor patients.

Ophthalmopathy patients had moderately to severely active disease, with a Clinical Activity Score of 3 or more, a NOSPECS grade of 4 or more, and a disease duration of less than 3 months. Patients with uncontrolled infections, other autoimmune diseases, pregnancy or lactation were excluded. Diagnoses were based on clinical symptoms, serum thyroxine and TRAb, thyroid ultrasound and orbital computed tomography. PBMCs were isolated from more than 9 ml of fresh peripheral blood by Ficoll-Paque density gradient centrifugation. Total RNA was extracted using Trizol reagent, and RNA quality was assessed on an Agilent 2100 Bioanalyzer. The full study reports these points: In cross-validation, a model built on a 13 V-J signature told ophthalmopathy apart from stable hyperthyroidism with 85% to 90% sensitivity and roughly 81% specificity, and in testing the same model reached 80%/75%. In validation, the model predicted progression to ophthalmopathy with approximately 70% sensitivity and 72% to 85% specificity, a median of approximately 6.5 months before onset. Sample size was not statistically predetermined, and investigators were not blinded to group allocation. Blood samples also contained most of the expanded thyroid clonotypes (frequency above 0.001), which suggests that blood repertoires may reflect thyroid immune responses.

The TCR beta CDR3 regions were amplified from RNA transcripts. The first round of RT-PCR for the TCR CDR3 was performed with the HTBI primer set and the Qiagen OneStep RT-PCR kit. Libraries were constructed in a second round of multiplex PCR, after which size selection and purification were carried out. Libraries were sequenced paired-end with 100 bp reads on an Illumina HiSeq2000. In the paper's pipeline: Raw data were processed with SOAPnuke, discarding reads with adapters, uncalled bases, mean Phred below 15, or no exact constant-primer or identifier match. High-quality paired reads were merged with COPE v1.2.5, and unique nucleotide sequences were defined as clonotypes. Clonotypes were aligned to IMGT TRBV, TRBD and TRBJ reference segments using MiTCR v1.1. Only V-J combinations with frequency above 0.0001, covering 99% to 99.2% of repertoires, were analysed. A TCS score was defined as the ratio of F50 (clonal expansion) to E x V (chaos), with BLOSUM62-based TCRdist applied between CDR3 peptides within each V-J. Welch's t-statistics and random forest reduced fewer than 600 V-J features to 13, which were used in a naive Bayes classifier (R e1071). TCRdb reprocessing: public reads trimmed at Q25 with fastp, clones called with MiXCR, in-frame beta chains kept. Every CDR3 protein is listed once, alongside the most common genes and DNA of its rows. These V and J calls derive from TCRdb rather than the authors' analysis. The sample has more than 350,000 distinct CDR3 sequences on record, approximately 16% of them singletons. The ten largest clonotypes hold approximately 20% of the sample.

The sequenced sample was blood. The origin of this receptor is a woman in her sixties with Graves' ophthalmopathy.

The base sequence is TGTGCCACCAGCGAGGCTAGCGGGGTTGGCACAGATACGCAGTATTTT. Its protein reads: CATSEASGVGTDTQYF. The receptor chain draws on TRBV15 and TRBJ2-3; TRBD2 fits 9 bases in the junction. Reading the germline V gene (reference sequence) gives CDR1 LNHNV and CDR2 YYDKDF. V loses 5 bases at its end and J loses 1 base; junction bases beyond the gene matches: 7. Its CDR3 holds 16 amino acids, cysteine through phenylalanine. Only the CDR3 region is kept as DNA, spanning 48 bases read in frame from base 1.